The 5 T cell receptor beta chains listed next were all sequenced from one sample in a study of OX40 agonist ivuxolimab in advanced cancers. Assay used: immunoSEQ multiplex PCR; TCRdb lists only in-frame clones, some missing. The sample gives 45,000 to 60,000 clones, 91% of which show up once; 3.8% is in the top ten. The material sequenced was CD4+ or CD8+ T cells sorted from blood, taken in a trial of the OX40 agonist ivuxolimab. These receptors came from an adult with an advanced solid tumor such as melanoma, head and neck, liver or kidney cancer.

The chain uses TRBV5-6 and TRBJ2-7; D uncertain. V lost 1 base and J lost 0, with 14 bases in between. Germline V lookup: CDR1 SGHDT, CDR2 YYEEEE. The length of the CDR3 is 16 residues. The CDR3 sequence: CASSLKVRTFSYEQYF. In DNA form, the CDR3 reads TGTGCCAGCAGCTTGAAGGTCAGAACCTTCTCCTACGAGCAGTACTTC.

This chain links TRBV11-2 with TRBJ2-1, with D possibly matching TRBD1 (6 bases). The V gene's germline CDR1 is SGHAT and CDR2 FQNNGV. The ends were cut back, 7 bases at V and 3 bases at J, with 13 bases in the middle. The CDR3 consists of 14 residues. The CDR3 loop is CASKWTDIYNEQFF. In nucleotides, the CDR3 is TGTGCCAGCAAATGGACAGACATCTACAATGAGCAGTTCTTC.

This clone was recorded only once. CDR3 bases: TGCGCCAGCAGCTTTGCCCCAGACAGGGTGGTTGAAGAGACCCAGTACTTC. It specifies CASSFAPDRVVEETQYF. The rearrangement links TRBV5-1 to TRBJ2-5; TRBD1 matches 7 bases. The V gene's germline CDR1 is SGHRS and CDR2 YFSETQ. The CDR3 has 17 residues. Trimming cost V 2 bases and J 3 bases; bases outside gene matches: 13.

The chain is built from TRBV7-6 and TRBJ2-7, with 10 bases identical to TRBD2. The CDR3 has 15 residues. After removal of 5 bases from V and 2 bases from J, the junction contained 6 bases not matched to a gene. Per germline, CDR1 SGHVS and CDR2 FNYEAQ. The CDR3 protein is CASSLSGRAAYEQYF. DNA of the CDR3: TGTGCCAGCAGCCTGAGCGGGAGGGCCGCCTACGAGCAGTACTTC.

This chain uses TRBV30 with TRBJ2-3, with D uncertain. Germline CDR1 is GTSNPN and CDR2 is SVGIG (reference sequence). This CDR3 has 12 residues. The CDR3 is CARSLDTDTQYF. As DNA, the CDR3 is TGTGCTAGGAGCCTTGACACAGATACGCAGTATTTT.